This T cell receptor beta chain emerged from a study of high-grade serous ovarian cancer treatment subgroups. Trimming pared 6 bases from V and 3 bases from J, leaving 5 bases between. CDR3 length: 11 residues. CDR1 is MNHEY, CDR2 SVGAGI, per germline. Here immunoSEQ multiplex PCR was the method, and the copy in TCRdb shows in-frame clones only, minus some. The sample has some 5,300 clones; 80% are singletons. The tumor samples were collected prior to definitive surgery or chemotherapy. Sequenced sample: tumor tissue. This TCR derives from a human donor with high-grade serous ovarian cancer. The rearrangement joins TRBV6-5 to TRBJ2-5; D is ambiguous. The CDR3 is CASRLKETQYF. CDR3 bases: TGTGCCAGCAGACTCAAAGAGACCCAGTACTTC.